This T cell receptor beta chain was sequenced in a study of cytomegalovirus exposure and HLA in healthy donors. Study-wide results and caveats: TCR beta chains numbering approximately 150 were designated cytomegalovirus-associated.

Method: immunoSEQ multiplex PCR; TCRdb's copy keeps in-frame clones and lacks some. The data contain 90,000 or so clones, 85% of them singletons. As concerns this clone: As yet, its antigen is unknown.

Trimming shortened V by 5 bases and J by 4 bases, and 13 bases separated the two germline ends. CDR1 is SSHAT, CDR2 FNYEAQ, per germline (reference sequence). The CDR3 extends over 14 amino acids. This TCR was sampled from a man aged 18 to 29 in good health and CMV-seropositive. This chain uses TRBV7-7 with TRBJ2-3; D is possibly TRBD1 (5 bases). Material for sequencing was PBMCs. The CDR3 DNA reads TGTGCCAGCAGCCCGGTGGGGCCCGCAGATACGCAGTATTTT. It specifies CASSPVGPADTQYF.